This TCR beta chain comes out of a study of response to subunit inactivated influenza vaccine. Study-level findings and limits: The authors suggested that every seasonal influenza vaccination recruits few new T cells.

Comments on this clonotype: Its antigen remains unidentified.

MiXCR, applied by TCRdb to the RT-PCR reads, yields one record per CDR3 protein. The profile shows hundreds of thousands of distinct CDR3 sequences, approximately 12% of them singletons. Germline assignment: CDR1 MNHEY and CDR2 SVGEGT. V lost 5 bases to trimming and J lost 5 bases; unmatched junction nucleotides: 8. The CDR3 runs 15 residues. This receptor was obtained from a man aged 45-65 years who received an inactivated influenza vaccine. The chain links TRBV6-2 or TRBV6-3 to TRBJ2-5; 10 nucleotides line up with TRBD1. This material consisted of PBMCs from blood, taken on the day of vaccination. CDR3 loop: CASSRRTGGQETQYF. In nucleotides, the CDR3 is TGTGCCAGCAGTAGACGGACAGGGGGTCAGGAGACCCAGTACTTC.